These 24 T cell receptor beta chains came from one sample sequenced in a study of blood T cell repertoires in COVID-19 (dated by TCRdb to the early 2020s). Library prep was done by the immunoSEQ multiplex PCR assay. As stored in TCRdb, this immuneACCESS dataset retains in-frame rearrangements with V and J assigned. A fraction of the clones does not appear; measured against another copy, unresolved V genes explain less than half of the discrepancy, and the remainder lacks a known reason. This sample lists around 110,000 clones; approximately 84% were detected once. Jointly, the top ten make up around 7.5% of the sample. The sample consisted of peripheral blood. The receptors stem from a man in his 70s with active or convalescent COVID-19.

The V call is TRBV5-8, the J call TRBJ2-3; 11 bases are shared with TRBD2. There are 16 residues in the CDR3. Germline lookup yields CDR1 SGHTS and CDR2 YDEGEE. V shed 2 bases, J shed 2 bases, and the junction held 4 bases outside the gene matches. The CDR3 loop is CASSLGTSGITDTQYF. CDR3 nucleotide sequence: TGTGCCAGCAGCTTAGGGACTAGCGGCATCACAGATACGCAGTATTTT.

The rearrangement joins TRBV3-1 (or the pseudogene TRBV3-2) to TRBJ1-6; the match to TRBD1 covers 8 bases. The CDR3 runs to 16 residues. Germline V gene data show CDR1 as LGHDT and CDR2 as YNNKEL (reference sequence). The J segment lost 0 bases and the V segment lost 7 bases, leaving 5 bases of the junction unmatched. CDR3 residues: CASKQGGSSYNSPLHF. The CDR3 bases are TGTGCCAGCAAACAGGGGGGTAGCTCCTATAATTCACCCCTCCACTTT.

This rearrangement joins TRBV2 to TRBJ2-5; 12 positions match TRBD2. This CDR3 has 16 residues. V was pared by 6 bases and J by 4 bases, with 9 bases of the junction left unmatched. The germline CDR1 and CDR2 sequences are SNHLY and FYNNEI. Written as DNA, the CDR3 is TGTGCCAGCAGGAAGACTAGCGGGAGTAATGGAGAGACCCAGTACTTC. This sequence encodes CASRKTSGSNGETQYF.

This clone was found once. This chain uses TRBV27 with TRBJ2-1; 8 nucleotides agree with TRBD2. The V gene's germline CDR1 is MNHEY and CDR2 SMNVEV (reference sequence). This CDR3 is 15 amino acids long. With V trimmed by 3 bases and J by 4 bases, 5 bases remained unmatched. CDR3 sequence (DNA): TGTGCCAGCAGTTTGAAGAGCGGGGGTTACAATGAGCAGTTCTTC. As protein: CASSLKSGGYNEQFF.

The chain has TRBV7-2 and TRBJ2-7; no clear D gene. The CDR3 is 13 residues long. From germline, CDR1 is SGHTA and CDR2 FQGNSA. V was cut by 1 base and J by 3 bases, with 7 bases left in between. The CDR3 reads CASSLGRDYEQYF. The CDR3 coding sequence is TGTGCCAGCAGCTTAGGCCGCGACTACGAGCAGTACTTC.

V usage is TRBV18 and J usage is TRBJ1-2; 7 bases agree with TRBD1. V lost 4 bases to trimming and J lost 6 bases; unmatched junction nucleotides: 8. The CDR3 contains 14 residues. Germline V lookup: CDR1 KGHSH, CDR2 LQKENI. The CDR3 sequence is CASSLTGEVDGYTF. The CDR3 coding sequence is TGTGCCAGCTCACTCACAGGGGAAGTAGATGGCTACACCTTC.

This clone was seen a single time. This rearrangement joins TRBV6-2 or TRBV6-3 to TRBJ2-7, with D hard to call. CDR3 size: 15 residues. CDR1 MNHEY and CDR2 SVGEGT come from the germline V gene. Trimming took 6 bases from V and 4 from J, leaving 19 bases between them. CDR3 nucleotide sequence: TGTGCCAGCAGCCCTCACGCGCGCACCTCTTACGAGCAGTACTTC. It yields the protein CASSPHARTSYEQYF.

This chain uses TRBV29-1 with TRBJ2-5, with TRBD1 identical over 8 bases. The V and J ends lost 4 bases and 1 base, in that order; junction bases with no gene match: 5. The CDR3 consists of 14 residues. Per the germline V gene, CDR1 is SQVTM and CDR2 is ANQGSEA. This CDR3 reads CSVGPRGRQETQYF. The CDR3 DNA follows: TGCAGCGTTGGACCCAGGGGGCGCCAAGAGACCCAGTACTTC.

V usage is TRBV18 and J usage is TRBJ2-2; unclear D gene. The CDR3 consists of 14 residues. V gave up 0 bases and J gave up 13 bases, with 15 bases separating them. The germline CDR1 and CDR2 sequences are KGHSH and LQKENI. The CDR3 here is CASSPPSSLSPLFF. CDR3 nucleotides: TGTGCCAGCTCACCACCGAGTTCGCTATCCCCGCTGTTTTTT.

The chain recombines TRBV2 with TRBJ2-3, with TRBD2 identical over 7 bases. J gave up 1 base and V 6 bases, and 4 bases lay outside the gene matches. The CDR3 length is 14 residues. In germline, CDR1 is SNHLY, CDR2 FYNNEI. The CDR3 nucleotides are TGTGCCAGCAGGAGCGGGACCGGCACAGATACGCAGTATTTT. As protein: CASRSGTGTDTQYF.

The gene calls are TRBV5-8 and TRBJ1-1; D not resolved. Trimming took 2 bases from V and 5 from J, leaving 7 bases between them. This CDR3 has 12 amino acids. Germline V gene data show CDR1 as SGHTS and CDR2 as YDEGEE. The CDR3 nucleotides read TGTGCCAGCAGCTTCCCTAGGACTGAAGCTTTCTTT. It encodes CASSFPRTEAFF.

V usage is TRBV6-5 and J usage is TRBJ2-3, with D perhaps TRBD1 (6 bases). Trimming removed 6 bases at V and 3 bases at J, with 10 bases between. The CDR3 extends over 13 amino acids. CDR1 MNHEY and CDR2 SVGAGI come from the germline V gene. The CDR3 DNA reads as TGTGCCAGCAGAGACAGGAATACAGATACGCAGTATTTT. Residues: CASRDRNTDTQYF.

The chain employs TRBV6-1 and TRBJ2-3, with a tentative D call TRBD2 (6 bases). CDR3 length equals 13 residues. Germline V gives CDR1 MNHNS, CDR2 SASEGT. The ends were cut back, 3 bases at V and 8 bases at J, with 12 bases in the middle. CDR3 region: CASSEEGAATQYF. CDR3 DNA sequence: TGTGCCAGCAGTGAGGAGGGTGCGGCTACGCAGTATTTT.

The rearrangement links TRBV3-1 (or the pseudogene TRBV3-2) to TRBJ2-3, with 8 bases aligning to TRBD2. V dropped 4 bases and J dropped 0; count of bases not matched to a gene: 3. CDR1 LGHDT and CDR2 YNNKEL come from the germline V gene (reference sequence). CDR3 length: 15 amino acids. The CDR3 sequence is CASSPRGRSTDTQYF. The CDR3, as DNA: TGTGCCAGCAGCCCACGCGGGAGGAGCACAGATACGCAGTATTTT.

This clone was recorded once. This chain connects TRBV5-6 to TRBJ1-6; the D is unclear. The V gene lost 1 base and the J gene lost 8 bases, with 4 bases spanning the gap. CDR3 length: 12 amino acids. Germline loops: CDR1 SGHDT, CDR2 YYEEEE. The CDR3 DNA reads TGTGCCAGCAGCTTGACGGATTCACCCCTCCACTTT. It encodes CASSLTDSPLHF.

This clone occurred once. The chain joins TRBV7-3 to TRBJ2-1; a weak D match, TRBD2 (6 bases). Trimming took 5 bases from V and 7 from J, leaving 15 bases between them. The CDR3 totals 14 residues. Germline V CDR1 and CDR2: SGHTA, FQGTGA. Written as DNA, the CDR3 is TGTGCCAGCAGCCCGCCGGGTGGAGGGAATGAGCAGTTCTTC. The encoded protein is CASSPPGGGNEQFF. Variable domain in full (rest from reference TRBV7-3 and TRBJ2-1): GAGVSQTPSNKVTEKGKYVELRCDPISGHTALYWYRQSLGQGPEFLIYFQGTGAADDSGLPNDRFFAVRPEGSVSTLKIQRTERGDSAVYLCASSPPGGGNEQFFGPGTRLTVL.

The V gene is TRBV4-1, the J gene TRBJ1-6, with D perhaps matching TRBD1 (5 bases). V lost 3 bases to trimming and J lost 7 bases, with 13 bases between them. Germline lookup yields CDR1 MGHRA and CDR2 YSYEKL. There are 15 residues in the CDR3. The CDR3 DNA sequence: TGCGCCAGCAGCCAGCTACAGGCGCTCAATTCACCCCTCCACTTT. Amino acid sequence: CASSQLQALNSPLHF.

The rearrangement links TRBV24-1 to TRBJ2-5; the D gene is possibly TRBD1 (8 bases). The CDR3 has 17 amino acids. Looked up from germline, CDR1 is KGHDR and CDR2 is SFDVKD. The V end lost 3 bases, the J end lost 5 bases, and 21 bases lay between the germline ends. CDR3 coding DNA: TGTGCCACCAGTGATGGGGCGAGACAGGGGAGGGCGGAGACCCAGTACTTC. Amino acid sequence: CATSDGARQGRAETQYF.

J is TRBJ1-2 and V is TRBV7-3; D unclear. V was clipped by 2 bases and J by 0 bases, with 19 bases between them. The CDR3 is 18 amino acids. The germline V gene has CDR1 SGHTA and CDR2 FQGTGA. CDR3 bases: TGTGCCAGCAGCTTATACGGCAGCCCGGGTGGGTCTAACTATGGCTACACCTTC. This encodes CASSLYGSPGGSNYGYTF.

This rearrangement joins TRBV3-1 (or the pseudogene TRBV3-2) to TRBJ1-1; D is undetermined. V was cut by 0 bases and J by 8 bases, with 13 bases left in between. Germline-derived CDR1 and CDR2 are LGHDT and YNNKEL (reference sequence). This CDR3 comprises 14 residues. For the CDR3, the DNA is TGTGCCAGCAGCCAAGATAGGCGACCGGGAGAAGCTTTCTTT. Its protein is CASSQDRRPGEAFF.

This clone was counted a single time. The rearrangement links TRBV19 to TRBJ1-3; 8 positions match TRBD1. This CDR3 comprises 19 residues. Germline V lookup: CDR1 LNHDA, CDR2 SQIVND (reference sequence). The J segment lost 0 bases and the V segment lost 4 bases, leaving 14 bases of the junction unmatched. The CDR3 bases are TGTGCCAGTAGTACAACAGGGGGACCTGGTGGGTTCTCTGGAAACACCATATATTTT. Protein: CASSTTGGPGGFSGNTIYF. The complete variable domain, with remaining parts taken from reference TRBV19 and TRBJ1-3, reads DGGITQSPKYLFRKEGQNVTLSCEQNLNHDAMYWYRQDPGQGLRLIYYSQIVNDFQKGDIAEGYSVSREKKESFPLTVTSAQKNPTAFYLCASSTTGGPGGFSGNTIYFGEGSWLTVV.

This clone was counted a few times. This rearrangement joins TRBV5-1 to TRBJ2-7, with 12 bases matching TRBD1. CDR3 length equals 17 residues. The germline V gene has CDR1 SGHRS and CDR2 YFSETQ. The junction had 13 bases not matched to a gene; V was cut back by 7 bases and J by 2 bases. CDR3 sequence: CASPLGQGALGPYEQYF. The DNA for the CDR3 is TGCGCCAGCCCCTTGGGACAGGGGGCGTTGGGGCCCTACGAGCAGTACTTC.

The V call is TRBV4-2, the J call TRBJ1-2; maybe TRBD1 (5 bases). The V gene's germline CDR1 is LGHNA and CDR2 YNFKEQ. Trimming took off 0 bases at V and 8 bases at J, with 19 bases between the two ends. CDR3 size: 16 residues. The CDR3 DNA reads as TGTGCCAGCAGCCAAGATTTTCAGGGCAGTTCCCGCGGCTACACCTTC. Translation: CASSQDFQGSSRGYTF.

This chain links TRBV5-6 with TRBJ1-5; D is unresolved. Trimming removed 0 bases from V and 4 bases from J, with 8 bases in between. The CDR3 has 14 residues. CDR1 SGHDT and CDR2 YYEEEE come from the germline V gene. CDR3 in amino acids: CASSLVGYNQPQHF. For the CDR3, the DNA is TGTGCCAGCAGCTTGGTCGGGTATAATCAGCCCCAGCATTTT.